Reported below is one TCR beta chain. This clone showed up just once. Its antigen remains unidentified. Per-base qualities were not stored, and no clone one base away is much larger. This sample stems from a study of blood T cell repertoires in COVID-19 (dated by TCRdb to 2020 to 2021). Describing the broader study: Collaborator samples came from the United States, Italy and Spain and covered acute and convalescent phases of COVID-19. The prospective study material was composed of cDNA or gDNA derived from T cells, B-cell-depleted T cells, or PBMCs. Subjects who had been exposed to COVID-19, were actively infected with it, or had recovered from it provided the deeply sampled blood TCRbeta repertoires that made up the dataset. A freely available public database, intended as a resource for researchers studying the immune response to SARS-CoV-2, is where the repertoires were released. The samples were drawn from the first 160 participants of the ongoing ImmuneRACE study and from 1,254 subjects provided by 6 global collaborators. Nearly every sample came with metadata listing a de-identified subject ID, COVID-19 status, age in years and sex. Where available, HLA class I and class II types were obtained from metadata supplied by the sample provider rather than from assay-based typing. Overall study results and their limits: The quantity of clinical and demographic metadata differed by source and by participant and was supplied without curation.

One collaborating source in Seattle enrolled patients during active infection and followed them longitudinally through the course of disease. Whole blood was collected in K2EDTA tubes by collaborating institutions according to the institutions' own protocols. For TCRbeta analysis, collaborator samples were shipped as frozen whole blood, as isolated PBMCs, or as DNA extracted from either sample type. TCRbeta CDR3 regions were amplified from genomic DNA using the immunoSEQ Assay, a bias-controlled multiplex PCR. The original pipeline was this. The number of nucleated cells in each sample was estimated by amplification of reference gene primers within the assay. To quantify the absolute abundance of each unique TCRbeta CDR3 rearrangement, sequence reads were collapsed and filtered. For each sample, productive Simpson clonality was calculated as the square root of Simpson's diversity index across productive rearrangements. TCRdb re-hosts the immuneACCESS table, in-frame sequences only. Its copies lack some clones; in the studies checked, an unresolved V gene accounts for under half of them, and the cause for the rest is not known. V and J calls and clone size are as listed in that table; D and trimming were resolved from the DNA. For this sample there are 300,000 to 450,000 clones; 80% to 90% appear just once. The ten top clones hold approximately 2.4% of the sample.

For this chain, trimming is 1 base at the V end and 8 bases at the J end, and the number of junction bases without a gene match is 10. The germline V gene encodes CDR1 SGHDN and CDR2 FVKESK. The CDR3 spans 15 residues, from the cysteine through the phenylalanine. The retained sequence is limited to the CDR3, 45 bases, with the frame set at the first base. This TCR was recovered from a woman in her sixties or seventies with COVID-19, enrolled during active disease. The sample consisted of peripheral blood. Recombination linked TRBV14 to TRBJ2-5, with 7 junctional bases fitting TRBD1. The DNA is TGTGCCAGCAGCCAAGTTAGGGGGCCCTCGGATACCCAGTACTTC. Its protein product is CASSQVRGPSDTQYF.